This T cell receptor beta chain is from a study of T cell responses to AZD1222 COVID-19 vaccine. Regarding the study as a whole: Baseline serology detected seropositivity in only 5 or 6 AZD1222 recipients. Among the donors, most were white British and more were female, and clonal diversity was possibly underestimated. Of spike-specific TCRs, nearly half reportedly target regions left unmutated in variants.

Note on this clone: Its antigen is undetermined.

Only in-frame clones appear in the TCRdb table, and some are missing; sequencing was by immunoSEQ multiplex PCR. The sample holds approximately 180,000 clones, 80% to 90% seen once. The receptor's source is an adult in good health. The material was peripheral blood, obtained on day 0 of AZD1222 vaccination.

This CDR3 is CASNPGLAGRETQYF. Written as DNA, the CDR3 is TGTGCCAGTAACCCGGGACTAGCGGGAAGAGAGACCCAGTACTTC. The chain combines TRBV7-2 with TRBJ2-5, with 13 nucleotides matching TRBD2. Germline values: CDR1 SGHTA, CDR2 FQGNSA. CDR3 size: 15 residues. V trimming: 9 bases; J trimming: 4 bases; junction bases outside the gene matches: 8.